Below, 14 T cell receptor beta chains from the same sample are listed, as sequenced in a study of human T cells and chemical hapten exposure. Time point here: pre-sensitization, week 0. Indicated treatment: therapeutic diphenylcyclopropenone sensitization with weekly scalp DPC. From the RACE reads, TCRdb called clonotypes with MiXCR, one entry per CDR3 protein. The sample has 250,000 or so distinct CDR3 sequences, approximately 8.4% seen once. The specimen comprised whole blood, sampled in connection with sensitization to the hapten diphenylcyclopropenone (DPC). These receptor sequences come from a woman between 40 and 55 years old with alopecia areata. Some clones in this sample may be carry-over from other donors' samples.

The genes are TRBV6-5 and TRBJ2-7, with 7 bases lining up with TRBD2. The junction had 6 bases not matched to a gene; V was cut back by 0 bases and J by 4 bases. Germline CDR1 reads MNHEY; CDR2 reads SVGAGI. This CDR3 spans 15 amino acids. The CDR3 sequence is CASSYSGGSEYEQYF. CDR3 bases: TGTGCCAGCAGTTACTCAGGCGGGAGTGAGTACGAGCAGTACTTC.

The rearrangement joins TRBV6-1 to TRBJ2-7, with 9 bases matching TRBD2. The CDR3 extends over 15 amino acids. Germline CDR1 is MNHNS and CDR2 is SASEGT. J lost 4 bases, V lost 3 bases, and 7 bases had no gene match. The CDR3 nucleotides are TGTGCCAGCAGTGATGCCGGACTAGCGTCGTACGAGCAGTACTTC. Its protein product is CASSDAGLASYEQYF.

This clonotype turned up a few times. CDR3 bases: TGTGCCATCAGTGGGACAGGGGGTGAGCAGTTCTTC. Its translation: CAISGTGGEQFF. The V gene is TRBV10-3, the J gene TRBJ2-1; 10 bases are shared with TRBD1. The length of the CDR3 is 12 residues. Trimming removed 4 bases from V and 9 bases from J; junction bases left unmatched: 0. Germline CDR1 is ENHRY and CDR2 is SYGVKD.

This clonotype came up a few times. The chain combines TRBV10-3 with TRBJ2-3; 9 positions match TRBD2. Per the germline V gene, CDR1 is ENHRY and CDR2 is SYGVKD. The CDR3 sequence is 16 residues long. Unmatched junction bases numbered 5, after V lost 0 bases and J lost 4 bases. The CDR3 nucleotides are TGTGCCATCAGTGAGTCGGCGGGAGGGAGCGCAGATACGCAGTATTTT. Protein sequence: CAISESAGGSADTQYF.

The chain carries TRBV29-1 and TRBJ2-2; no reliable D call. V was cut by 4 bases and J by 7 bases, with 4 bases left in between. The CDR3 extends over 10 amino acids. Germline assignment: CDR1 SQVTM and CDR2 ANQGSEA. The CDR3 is CSVANGELFF. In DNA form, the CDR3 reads TGCAGCGTTGCAAACGGGGAGCTGTTTTTT.

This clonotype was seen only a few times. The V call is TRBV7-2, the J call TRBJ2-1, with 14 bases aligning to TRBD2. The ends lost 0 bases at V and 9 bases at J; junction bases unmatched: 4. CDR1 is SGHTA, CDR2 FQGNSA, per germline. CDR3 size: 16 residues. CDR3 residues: CASSLAGLAGVGEQFF. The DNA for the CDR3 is TGTGCCAGCAGCTTAGCGGGACTAGCGGGAGTTGGTGAGCAGTTCTTC.

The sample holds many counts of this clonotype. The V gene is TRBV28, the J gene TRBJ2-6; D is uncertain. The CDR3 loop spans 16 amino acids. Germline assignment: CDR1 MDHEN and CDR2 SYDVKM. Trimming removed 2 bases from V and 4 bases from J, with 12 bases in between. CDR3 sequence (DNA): TGTGCCAGCAGTTTAAGGAACCGCGTCGGGGCCAACGTCCTGACTTTC. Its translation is CASSLRNRVGANVLTF.

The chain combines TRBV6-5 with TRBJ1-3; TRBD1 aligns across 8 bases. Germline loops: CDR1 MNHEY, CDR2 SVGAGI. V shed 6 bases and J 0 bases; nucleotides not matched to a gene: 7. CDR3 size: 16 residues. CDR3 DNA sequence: TGTGCCAGCAGCCGAAACAGGGGGAGCTCTGGAAACACCATATATTTT. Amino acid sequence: CASSRNRGSSGNTIYF.

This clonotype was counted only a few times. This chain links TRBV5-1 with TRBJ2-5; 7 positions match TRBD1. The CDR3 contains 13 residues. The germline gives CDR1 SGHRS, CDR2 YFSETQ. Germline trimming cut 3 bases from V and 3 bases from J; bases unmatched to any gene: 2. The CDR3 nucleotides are TGCGCCAGCAGCTCGGGGACAGAAGAGACCCAGTACTTC. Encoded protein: CASSSGTEETQYF. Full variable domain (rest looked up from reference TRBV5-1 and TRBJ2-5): KAGVTQTPRYLIKTRGQQVTLSCSPISGHRSVSWYQQTPGQGLQFLFEYFSETQRNKGNFPGRFSGRQFSNSRSEMNVSTLELGDSALYLCASSSGTEETQYFGPGTRLLVL.

CDR3 region: CASSLGGSSGANVLTF. The DNA for the CDR3 is TGTGCCAGCAGCTTAGGGGGGAGCTCTGGGGCCAACGTCCTGACTTTC. The chain is built from TRBV5-6 and TRBJ2-6; either TRBD1 or TRBD2 may fit D (6 bases each). Trimming left V 2 bases short and J 0 bases short, with 9 bases between. Germline V gene sequence: CDR1 SGHDT, CDR2 YYEEEE. The CDR3 loop spans 16 amino acids.

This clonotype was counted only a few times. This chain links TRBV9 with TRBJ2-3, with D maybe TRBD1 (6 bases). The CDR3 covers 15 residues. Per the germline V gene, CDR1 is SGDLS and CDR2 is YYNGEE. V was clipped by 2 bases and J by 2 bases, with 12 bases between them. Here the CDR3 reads CASSVVGQHTDTQYF. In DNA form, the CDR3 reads TGTGCCAGCAGCGTGGTAGGACAGCACACAGATACGCAGTATTTT.

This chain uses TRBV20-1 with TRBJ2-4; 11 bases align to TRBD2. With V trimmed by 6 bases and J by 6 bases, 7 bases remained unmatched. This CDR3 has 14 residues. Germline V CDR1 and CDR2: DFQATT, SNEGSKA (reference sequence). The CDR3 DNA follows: TGCAGTGCAAGTCCCGGGACTAGCGGAAACATTCAGTACTTC. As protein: CSASPGTSGNIQYF.

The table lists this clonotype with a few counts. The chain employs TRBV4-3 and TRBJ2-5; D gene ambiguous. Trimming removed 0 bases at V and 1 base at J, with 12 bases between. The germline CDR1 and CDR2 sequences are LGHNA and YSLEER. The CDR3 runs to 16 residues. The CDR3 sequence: CASSQDFRLGQETQYF. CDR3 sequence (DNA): TGCGCCAGCAGCCAAGACTTCCGGTTGGGCCAAGAGACCCAGTACTTC.

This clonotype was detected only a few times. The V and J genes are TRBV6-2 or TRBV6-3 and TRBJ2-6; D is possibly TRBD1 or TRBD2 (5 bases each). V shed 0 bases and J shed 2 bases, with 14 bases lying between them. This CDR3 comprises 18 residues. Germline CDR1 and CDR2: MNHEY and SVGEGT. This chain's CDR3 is CASSYSRGSKAGANVLTF. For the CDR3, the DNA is TGTGCCAGCAGTTACTCGAGGGGAAGCAAAGCTGGGGCCAACGTCCTGACTTTC.